This entry concerns a single T cell receptor beta chain. The antigen it binds to is not known. No base-level quality is on record; no much larger clone is a single base apart. The immunoSEQ Assay, a bias-controlled multiplex PCR, was used to amplify TCRbeta CDR3 regions from genomic DNA. On the study's bioinformatics: The number of nucleated cells in each sample was estimated by amplification of reference gene primers within the assay. To quantify the absolute abundance of each unique TCRbeta CDR3 rearrangement, sequence reads were collapsed and filtered. For each sample, productive Simpson clonality was calculated as the square root of Simpson's diversity index over productive rearrangements. Entries here come from immuneACCESS through TCRdb and include only in-frame sequences with V and J called. Some clones fail to appear in such tables; in the studies checked, an unresolved V gene covers under half of the shortfall, and the cause of the remainder is unknown. V and J calls and clone size are copied from that table; D and trimming were computed from the DNA. The sample table lists under 80,000 clones, approximately 90% of them with a count of one. Jointly, the top ten make up more than 11% of the sample.

Whole blood was collected in K2EDTA tubes by collaborating institutions according to the institutions' own protocols. For TCRbeta analysis, collaborators shipped samples as frozen whole blood, isolated PBMCs, or DNA extracted from either of those sample types. The data were obtained in a study of blood T cell repertoires in COVID-19 (dated by TCRdb to 2020 to 2022). Regarding the research as a whole: Samples from collaborators originated in the United States, Italy and Spain and spanned both the acute and convalescent phases of COVID-19. The prospective study material was composed of cDNA or gDNA derived from T cells, B-cell-depleted T cells, or PBMCs. The dataset comprised deeply sampled blood TCRbeta repertoires from subjects exposed to, actively infected with, or recovered from COVID-19. The repertoires were made available in a free public database intended to serve as a resource for research on the immune response to SARS-CoV-2. The samples were drawn from the first 160 participants of the ongoing ImmuneRACE study and from 1,254 subjects provided by 6 global collaborators. The sample metadata nearly always contained a de-identified subject ID, COVID-19 status, age in years and sex. Where available, HLA class I and class II types were obtained from metadata supplied by the sample provider rather than from assay-based typing. Study-level results and caveats: The amount of clinical and demographic metadata varied by source and participant and was provided uncurated.

Sequencing was carried out using peripheral blood. This TCR was sampled from a man in his 70s with active or convalescent COVID-19.

The sequenced DNA: TGTGCCAGCAGGTCAAGACAGGGTCTCGGGCTGAATGAGCAGTTCTTC. Its translation is CASRSRQGLGLNEQFF. The receptor chain draws on TRBV7-3 and TRBJ2-1, and 7 junction bases match TRBD1. The CDR3 measures 16 amino acids from cysteine to phenylalanine. The retained sequence is limited to the CDR3, 48 bases, with the frame set at the first base. Compared with germline, V lacks 6 bases and J lacks 7 bases; bases without a gene match: 15. From a lookup of the germline V gene, CDR1 and CDR2 are SGHTA and FQGTGA. This CDR3, with the reference TRBV7-3 and TRBJ2-1 proteins standing in past its ends, gives the full variable domain GAGVSQTPSNKVTEKGKYVELRCDPISGHTALYWYRQSLGQGPEFLIYFQGTGAADDSGLPNDRFFAVRPEGSVSTLKIQRTERGDSAVYLCASRSRQGLGLNEQFFGPGTRLTVL.